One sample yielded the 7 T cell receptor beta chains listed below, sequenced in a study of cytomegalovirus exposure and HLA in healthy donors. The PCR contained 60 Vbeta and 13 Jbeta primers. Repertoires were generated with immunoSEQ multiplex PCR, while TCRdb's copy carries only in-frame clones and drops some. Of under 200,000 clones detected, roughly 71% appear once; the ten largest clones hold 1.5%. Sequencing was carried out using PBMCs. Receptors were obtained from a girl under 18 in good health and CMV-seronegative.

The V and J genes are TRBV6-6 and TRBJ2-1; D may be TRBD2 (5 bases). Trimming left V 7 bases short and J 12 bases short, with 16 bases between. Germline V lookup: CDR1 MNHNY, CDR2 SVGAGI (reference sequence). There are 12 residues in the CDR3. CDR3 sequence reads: CASNPPGVAQFF. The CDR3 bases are TGTGCCAGCAACCCCCCCGGGGTTGCGCAGTTCTTC.

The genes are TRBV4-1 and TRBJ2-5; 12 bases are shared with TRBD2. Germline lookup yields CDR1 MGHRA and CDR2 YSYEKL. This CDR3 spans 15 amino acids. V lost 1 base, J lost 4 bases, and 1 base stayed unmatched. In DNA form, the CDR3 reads TGCGCCAGCAGCCAAGCGGGACTAGCGGGAGAGACCCAGTACTTC. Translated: CASSQAGLAGETQYF.

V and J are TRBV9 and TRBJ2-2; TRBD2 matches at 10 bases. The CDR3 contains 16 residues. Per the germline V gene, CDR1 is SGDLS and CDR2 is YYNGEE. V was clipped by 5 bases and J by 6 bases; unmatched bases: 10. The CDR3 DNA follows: TGTGCCAGCAGGGATACGAGCGGGGGGGCAGCCGGGGAGCTGTTTTTT. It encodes CASRDTSGGAAGELFF.

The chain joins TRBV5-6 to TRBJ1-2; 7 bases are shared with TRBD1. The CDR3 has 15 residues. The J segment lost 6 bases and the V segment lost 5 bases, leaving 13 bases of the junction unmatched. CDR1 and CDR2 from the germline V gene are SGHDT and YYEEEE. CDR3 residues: CASSPGTANFDGYTF. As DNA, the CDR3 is TGTGCCAGCAGTCCCGGGACAGCTAACTTCGATGGCTACACCTTC.

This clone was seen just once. CDR3: CASSPRGQSPFSPLHF. CDR3 nucleotide sequence: TGCGCCAGCAGCCCAAGAGGCCAAAGCCCCTTTTCACCCCTCCACTTT. The V and J genes are TRBV5-1 and TRBJ1-6; no reliable D call. The CDR3 spans 16 residues. Germline V gives CDR1 SGHRS, CDR2 YFSETQ. V was cut by 4 bases and J by 9 bases, with 20 bases left in between.

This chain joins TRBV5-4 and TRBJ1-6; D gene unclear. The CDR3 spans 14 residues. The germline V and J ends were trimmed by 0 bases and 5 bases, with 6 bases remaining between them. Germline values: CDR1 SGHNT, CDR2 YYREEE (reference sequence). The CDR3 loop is CASSLDRNNSPLHF. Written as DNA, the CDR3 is TGTGCCAGCAGCTTGGACAGAAATAATTCACCCCTCCACTTT.

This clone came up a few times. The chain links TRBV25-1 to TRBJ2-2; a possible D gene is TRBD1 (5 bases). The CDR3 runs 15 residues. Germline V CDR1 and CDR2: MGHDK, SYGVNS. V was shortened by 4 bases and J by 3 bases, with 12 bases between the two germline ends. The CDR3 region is CASSVGRQHTGELFF. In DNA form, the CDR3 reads TGTGCCAGCAGTGTGGGCCGACAGCACACCGGGGAGCTGTTTTTT.